The 30 T cell receptor beta chains reported below all come from one sample, sequenced in a study of regulatory T cells in long-lasting Graves disease. The time point is: newly diagnosed GD, antithyroid drugs for less than 3 months. Extracted PBMC RNA gave rise to the TCR library. With iRepertoire HTBI primers and Arm-PCR of CDR3 regions, TCR beta libraries were built. TCRdb ran MiXCR on the multiplex PCR reads and lists one entry per CDR3 protein. In the table there are hundreds of thousands of distinct CDR3 sequences, about 15% of which are singletons. The same sample was also studied in work on T cells in Graves' hyperthyroidism and ophthalmopathy.

The sample was peripheral blood mononuclear cells (PBMCs), taken at new diagnosis, from a patient treated with antithyroid drugs. Receptors were obtained from a woman aged 25-40 years with Graves disease.

This clonotype was seen just once. V and J are TRBV7-2 and TRBJ2-1; 8 nucleotides agree with TRBD1. From germline, CDR1 is SGHTA and CDR2 FQGNSA. This CDR3 comprises 17 residues. Germline trimming cut 1 base from V and 6 bases from J; bases unmatched to any gene: 11. The CDR3 loop reads CASSLVSTGTGINEQFF. CDR3 nucleotide sequence: TGTGCCAGCAGCTTAGTGAGCACCGGGACAGGCATCAATGAGCAGTTCTTC.

This clonotype was observed at least ten times. This rearrangement joins TRBV28 to TRBJ2-7; the D call may be TRBD1 or TRBD2 (5 bases each). Between the trimmed V and J ends, which lost 7 bases and 3 bases, there was a span of 19 bases. CDR3 length: 15 amino acids. CDR1 MDHEN and CDR2 SYDVKM come from the germline V gene. CDR3 residues: CASTVGRGLYYEQYF. In DNA, the CDR3 is TGTGCCAGCACCGTAGGCCGGGGCCTCTACTACGAGCAGTACTTC.

This rearrangement joins TRBV18 to TRBJ1-1; possibly TRBD1 for D (5 bases). V was pared by 3 bases and J by 6 bases, with 14 bases between. Per the germline V gene, CDR1 is KGHSH and CDR2 is LQKENI. The CDR3 contains 14 residues. CDR3 coding DNA: TGTGCCAGCTCACCCCGGCCGGGGACCCCTGAAGCTTTCTTT. It specifies CASSPRPGTPEAFF.

This clonotype was counted at least ten times. The chain links TRBV7-9 to TRBJ1-5; TRBD1 is a possible D gene (5 bases). The V end was cut by 3 bases, the J end by 11 bases, with 17 bases between. CDR3 length: 14 amino acids. Germline assignment: CDR1 SEHNR and CDR2 FQNEAQ (reference sequence). This CDR3 reads CASSLGRPQSAQHF. CDR3 in DNA: TGTGCCAGCAGCTTGGGACGGCCACAATCAGCCCAGCATTTT.

The table lists this clonotype with a few counts. The CDR3 sequence: CASTRTGGGFFETQYF. CDR3 nucleotides: TGTGCCAGCACCCGCACAGGGGGAGGGTTTTTTGAGACCCAGTACTTC. This chain links TRBV5-4 with TRBJ2-5; TRBD1 is a possible D gene (8 bases). The CDR3 covers 16 residues. V was clipped by 6 bases and J by 5 bases, with 23 bases between them. The germline V gene encodes CDR1 SGHNT and CDR2 YYREEE (reference sequence).

The chain combines TRBV15 with TRBJ2-7, with no clear D. V lost 8 bases to trimming and J lost 4 bases, with 21 bases between them. Per germline, CDR1 LNHNV and CDR2 YYDKDF (reference sequence). This CDR3 comprises 15 residues. This chain's CDR3 is CATSTFDRVEYEQYF. The CDR3 DNA sequence: TGTGCCACCTCTACCTTCGACCGGGTTGAGTACGAGCAGTACTTC. The full variable domain, completed using reference TRBV15 and TRBJ2-7, is DAMVIQNPRYQVTQFGKPVTLSCSQTLNHNVMYWYQQKSSQAPKLLFHYYDKDFNNEADTPDNFQSRRPNTSFCFLDIRSPGLGDTAMYLCATSTFDRVEYEQYFGPGTRLTVT.

V and J are TRBV6-1 and TRBJ2-4; D may match TRBD1 or TRBD2 (6 bases each). The CDR3 contains 17 residues. The V gene lost 4 bases and the J gene lost 7 bases, with 23 bases spanning the gap. Germline CDR1 reads MNHNS; CDR2 reads SASEGT. The CDR3 is CASSGGTRDTRGNIQYF. The CDR3 DNA is TGTGCCAGCAGTGGCGGGACAAGGGATACCCGTGGTAACATTCAGTACTTC.

This clonotype was found many times. The chain joins TRBV2 to TRBJ1-5; no definite D call. Germline V gives CDR1 SNHLY, CDR2 FYNNEI. This CDR3 spans 13 amino acids. In DNA, the CDR3 is TGTGCGACAACGACCGTTAGCAATCAGCCCCAGCATTTT. It is translated as CATTTVSNQPQHF.

This clonotype was picked up a small number of times. Being one base from a much bigger clone, this may be a read error. This sequence joins TRBV12-3 or TRBV12-4 and TRBJ2-5; D is unclear. This CDR3 contains 11 residues. V lost 6 bases, J lost 1 base, and 3 bases lay in between. The CDR3: CASRFQETQYF. Here the CDR3 DNA reads TGTGCCAGCAGATTCCAAGAGACCCAGTACTTC.

CDR3 sequence: CRAGTSGSKRINEQFF. As DNA, the CDR3 is TGCAGGGCGGGGACTAGCGGGAGTAAAAGAATAAATGAGCAGTTCTTC. This rearrangement joins TRBV20-1 to TRBJ2-1; 14 nucleotides align to TRBD2. The CDR3 is 16 residues long. CDR1 is DFQATT, CDR2 SNEGSKA, per germline (reference sequence).

This clonotype occurred many times. The CDR3 sequence is CASRPIRGPYEQYF. CDR3 nucleotide sequence: TGTGCCAGCAGACCCATCAGGGGGCCCTACGAGCAGTACTTC. The rearrangement joins TRBV11-2 to TRBJ2-7; 8 nucleotides agree with TRBD1. The CDR3 spans 14 residues. V dropped 6 bases and J dropped 2; count of bases not matched to a gene: 6. The V gene's germline CDR1 is SGHAT and CDR2 FQNNGV.

This clonotype was recorded many times. The chain links TRBV20-1 to TRBJ2-7, with TRBD2 identical over 9 bases. CDR1 and CDR2 from the germline V gene are DFQATT and SNEGSKA (reference sequence). Trimming removed 7 bases from V and 2 bases from J; junction bases left unmatched: 6. The CDR3 runs to 13 residues. CDR3 sequence: CSGWTSDAYEQYF. As DNA, the CDR3 is TGCAGTGGGTGGACTAGCGACGCCTACGAGCAGTACTTC.

A few counts support this clonotype. The J gene is TRBJ2-7, the V gene TRBV20-1; D is unclear. With 6 bases removed from V and 5 bases from J, the gap between germline ends came to 8 bases. Germline lookup yields CDR1 DFQATT and CDR2 SNEGSKA (reference sequence). This CDR3 region has 10 residues. CDR3 amino acids: CSARVDEQYF. The CDR3, as DNA: TGCAGTGCCCGTGTTGACGAGCAGTACTTC.

V is TRBV20-1 and J is TRBJ2-1, with 9 bases identical to TRBD2. Trimming took 5 bases from V and 7 from J; bases not matched to a gene: 6. The CDR3 consists of 13 residues. Germline CDR1 is DFQATT and CDR2 is SNEGSKA (reference sequence). CDR3 amino acids: CSAGSGRGNEQFF. Here the CDR3 DNA reads TGCAGTGCTGGTAGCGGGAGAGGGAATGAGCAGTTCTTC.

The chain combines TRBV13 with TRBJ1-1; TRBD1 aligns across 10 bases. Germline CDR1 and CDR2: PRHDT and FYEKMQ (reference sequence). The V gene end was trimmed by 5 bases and the J gene end by 5 bases; junction bases not matched to a gene: 5. The CDR3 consists of 14 residues. The CDR3 reads CASSIDRGRTEAFF. CDR3 DNA sequence: TGTGCCAGCAGCATCGACAGGGGGCGAACTGAAGCTTTCTTT.

This sequence joins TRBV3-1 and TRBJ1-2; 7 bases match TRBD1. V lost 11 bases, J lost 8 bases, and 17 bases stayed unmatched. The CDR3 runs 14 residues. The V gene's germline CDR1 is LGHDT and CDR2 YNNKEL (reference sequence). The DNA of the CDR3 is TGTGCCGCGAGGGGGGACAGATCTTTCGGGGGCTACACCTTC. Translation gives CAARGDRSFGGYTF.

The genes are TRBV3-1 and TRBJ1-2; TRBD1 matches 7 bases. The germline V gene has CDR1 LGHDT and CDR2 YNNKEL (reference sequence). The CDR3 length is 13 residues. With 8 bases clipped from V and 1 base from J, the junction kept 4 bases outside the gene matches. CDR3 sequence reads: CASGGQVNYGYTF. CDR3 in DNA: TGTGCCAGCGGAGGACAGGTTAACTATGGCTACACCTTC.

The chain links TRBV7-2 to TRBJ1-6; 11 bases fit TRBD1. The junction had 9 bases not matched to a gene; V was cut back by 4 bases and J by 10 bases. This CDR3 spans 16 amino acids. Germline V gene lookup returns CDR1 SGHTA and CDR2 FQGNSA. Here the CDR3 reads CASSSRDRGVQSPLHF. The CDR3 DNA is TGTGCCAGCAGCTCCCGGGACAGGGGGGTGCAATCACCCCTCCACTTT.

At least ten counts were recorded for this clonotype. The gene calls are TRBV28 and TRBJ2-7, with 7 nucleotides matching TRBD1. V was pared by 4 bases and J by 1 base, with 13 bases of the junction left unmatched. CDR1 and CDR2 (germline): MDHEN, SYDVKM. This CDR3 region has 17 residues. The CDR3 bases are TGTGCCAGCAGTTCCCCGAGGGGGCTTTCCAGGTCCTACGAGCAGTACTTC. Amino acid sequence: CASSSPRGLSRSYEQYF.

The CDR3 nucleotides read TGTGCCAGCAGCTTGGGACTAGCGGGACCCACCTACGAGCAGTACTTC. This codes for CASSLGLAGPTYEQYF. The gene calls are TRBV7-2 and TRBJ2-7; 13 nucleotides align to TRBD2. CDR3 length equals 16 residues. J was trimmed by 2 bases and V by 3 bases; bases with no gene match: 4. The germline CDR1 and CDR2 sequences are SGHTA and FQGNSA.

This clonotype has ten or more counts. V usage is TRBV6-1 and J usage is TRBJ1-2, with D perhaps TRBD1 (5 bases). The CDR3 totals 12 residues. Trimming left V 6 bases short and J 8 bases short, with 13 bases between. Germline-derived CDR1 and CDR2 are MNHNS and SASEGT. This CDR3 reads CASRKGLDGYTF. CDR3 in DNA: TGTGCCAGCAGGAAGGGGCTTGACGGCTACACCTTC.

This clonotype showed up many times. The chain joins TRBV28 to TRBJ1-4, with a tentative D call TRBD1 (6 bases). This CDR3 contains 12 residues. The V end was cut by 6 bases, the J end by 7 bases, with 9 bases between. The germline CDR1 and CDR2 sequences are MDHEN and SYDVKM. The CDR3 region is CASSWTAEKLFF. The CDR3 DNA sequence: TGTGCCAGCAGCTGGACAGCTGAAAAACTGTTTTTT.

A note on this clonotype: One end of the junction varies from germline; a read error may be responsible. CDR3 DNA: TGTGCCAGCGGTTTCCAGGGATGGAGTCAGCCCCAGCATTTT. It specifies CASGFQGWSQPQHF. V and J are TRBV27 and TRBJ1-5, with TRBD1 as a possible D gene (5 bases). Germline V gene lookup returns CDR1 MNHEY and CDR2 SMNVEV (reference sequence). This CDR3 comprises 14 residues.

This clonotype came up a few times. The chain carries TRBV12-3 or TRBV12-4 and TRBJ2-7; D could derive from TRBD1 or TRBD2 (6 bases each). V gave up 5 bases and J gave up 6 bases, with 14 bases separating them. There are 13 residues in the CDR3. The CDR3 DNA reads as TGTGCCAGCAGTACCGCCGAGGGGGGCGAGCAGTACTTC. Its protein product is CASSTAEGGEQYF.

In this sample, this clonotype turned up many times. This sequence joins TRBV20-1 and TRBJ2-7, with D uncertain. CDR1 is DFQATT and CDR2 is SNEGSKA in the germline V gene (reference sequence). The CDR3 sequence is 13 residues long. The ends were cut back, 6 bases at V and 6 bases at J, with 18 bases in the middle. The CDR3 is CSAEWALRSEQYF. As DNA, the CDR3 is TGCAGTGCCGAGTGGGCCCTCCGGAGCGAGCAGTACTTC.

The chain is built from TRBV18 and TRBJ2-1; maybe TRBD2 (6 bases). This CDR3 is built from 16 residues. Germline V gene data show CDR1 as KGHSH and CDR2 as LQKENI. Trimming removed 5 bases at V and 6 bases at J, with 20 bases between. CDR3 nucleotides: TGTGCCAGCTCATCTACCCGGACCCGGGGAGGCAATGAGCAGTTCTTC. It codes for CASSSTRTRGGNEQFF. Full variable domain (outside the CDR3, taken from reference TRBV18 and TRBJ2-1): NAGVMQNPRHLVRRRGQEARLRCSPMKGHSHVYWYRQLPEEGLKFMVYLQKENIIDESGMPKERFSAEFPKEGPSILRIQQVVRGDSAAYFCASSSTRTRGGNEQFFGPGTRLTVL.

The V and J genes are TRBV24-1 and TRBJ2-3; 7 bases match TRBD1. This CDR3 is built from 13 residues. Trimming cost V 9 bases and J 1 base; bases outside gene matches: 3. Germline V lookup: CDR1 KGHDR, CDR2 SFDVKD. CDR3 sequence: CATRGQGTDTQYF. The CDR3 DNA reads TGTGCCACCCGCGGACAGGGCACAGATACGCAGTATTTT.

This clonotype was counted many times. The chain combines TRBV28 with TRBJ1-1; possible D gene TRBD1, 5 bases. V lost 2 bases and J lost 4, with 20 bases in between. This CDR3 comprises 17 residues. CDR1 MDHEN and CDR2 SYDVKM come from the germline V gene. CDR3 sequence reads: CASSLGVVGARSTEAFF. The CDR3 DNA sequence: TGTGCCAGCAGTTTAGGGGTTGTCGGGGCGCGGAGCACTGAAGCTTTCTTT.

The chain links TRBV5-1 to TRBJ2-5, with a tentative D call TRBD2 (5 bases). Germline V gene sequence: CDR1 SGHRS, CDR2 YFSETQ. This CDR3 is 14 amino acids long. The V end lost 7 bases, the J end lost 5 bases, and 18 bases lay between the germline ends. CDR3 in DNA: TGCGCCAGCCGCGGTCGGGAACGGGCTGAGACCCAGTACTTC. It translates to CASRGRERAETQYF.

This clonotype was seen more than once but under ten times. This chain joins TRBV9 and TRBJ2-7; 8 bases agree with TRBD2. V gave up 4 bases and J gave up 6 bases; unmatched junction bases: 12. The CDR3 contains 15 residues. CDR1 is SGDLS and CDR2 is YYNGEE in the germline V gene. The CDR3 loop is CASSRGGGVEFEQYF. The CDR3 bases are TGTGCCAGCAGCCGGGGGGGGGGAGTTGAGTTCGAGCAGTACTTC.